This T cell receptor (beta chain) came from a study of PD-1 blockade in classical Hodgkin lymphoma. Whole-study context: Nivolumab was given intravenously to patients at 3 mg/kg every 2 weeks.

Sequenced by immunoSEQ multiplex PCR; TCRdb stores in-frame clones only, minus some. The sample has tens of thousands of clones; around 80% are singletons. V shed 5 bases, J shed 6 bases, and the junction held 4 bases outside the gene matches. There are 13 residues in the CDR3. Germline CDR1 LNHDA, CDR2 SQIVND (reference sequence). This clone was seen only a few times. Its target is not known. The time point is: cycle 4 day 1 (C4D1), after less than 7 weeks of nivolumab. Relapse after autologous stem cell transplantation occurred in every patient, and brentuximab vedotin exposure varied. The study's findings and limits: Later analyses included only patients treated at least 1 year post-ASCT. Repertoire differences have undefined causes, possibly disease activity or prior therapy. TCR diversity rose significantly by C4D1 in CD4+ but not CD8+ cells.

The rearrangement joins TRBV19 to TRBJ2-7; 10 nucleotides align to TRBD2. The clonotype was recovered from a human donor with classical Hodgkin lymphoma. Sequenced material: peripheral blood mononuclear cells (PBMCs), taken before the fourth cycle of nivolumab. The CDR3: CASSFRTSGEQYF. Written as DNA, the CDR3 is TGTGCCAGTAGTTTCCGGACTAGCGGCGAGCAGTACTTC.